What follows are 26 T cell receptor beta chains derived from one specimen sequenced in a study of shared T cell receptors in the human thymus. The repertoire was sequenced with immunoSEQ multiplex PCR; TCRdb's copy has only in-frame clones and lacks some. Seen here are around 730,000 clones, approximately 85% observed once, and the top ten hold around 0.01%. This sample also appeared in a second study, on human thymus T cells.

Sequenced input: thymocytes. These receptors came from a girl less than two years old with a congenital heart defect.

V is TRBV19 and J is TRBJ1-4; TRBD1 agrees at 8 bases. Trimming removed 5 bases from V and 3 bases from J; junction bases left unmatched: 5. Germline V CDR1 and CDR2: LNHDA, SQIVND (reference sequence). The CDR3 loop spans 15 amino acids. The CDR3 nucleotides read TGTGCCAGTAGTCCAAGGGACAGGTCTAATGAAAAACTGTTTTTT. It encodes CASSPRDRSNEKLFF.

A single count supports this clone. This rearrangement joins TRBV5-1 to TRBJ1-1; D call uncertain. CDR1 and CDR2 (germline): SGHRS, YFSETQ. Trimming cost V 5 bases and J 4 bases, with 15 bases left between them. The CDR3 spans 14 residues. The CDR3 loop is CASSQDWWGTEAFF. The CDR3, as DNA: TGCGCCAGCAGTCAGGACTGGTGGGGCACTGAAGCTTTCTTT.

The chain is built from TRBV6-5 and TRBJ1-1; 9 bases fit TRBD1. The length of the CDR3 is 15 residues. The V segment lost 2 bases and the J segment 6 bases; nucleotides outside the gene matches: 7. The germline V gene encodes CDR1 MNHEY and CDR2 SVGAGI. CDR3 loop: CASSYPGQGIPEAFF. CDR3 coding DNA: TGTGCCAGCAGTTACCCGGGACAGGGAATACCTGAAGCTTTCTTT.

This chain uses TRBV28 with TRBJ2-4, with 12 positions matching TRBD2. Germline V gene data show CDR1 as MDHEN and CDR2 as SYDVKM. The CDR3 runs 20 residues. V lost 6 bases and J lost 2; bases outside the gene matches: 17. The CDR3 coding sequence is TGTGCCAGCAGCCTTCCTGTTGATGGGACTAGCGGGCTTTCCAAAAACATTCAGTACTTC. Protein sequence: CASSLPVDGTSGLSKNIQYF.

CDR3 in amino acids: CASSRSPYEQYF. For the CDR3, the DNA is TGTGCCAGCAGTCGTTCCCCCTACGAGCAGTACTTC. The chain has TRBV6-6 and TRBJ2-7; D is ambiguous. The CDR3 length is 12 residues. With 5 bases removed from V and 2 bases from J, the gap between germline ends came to 7 bases. Per germline, CDR1 MNHNY and CDR2 SVGAGI (reference sequence).

The chain is built from TRBV30 and TRBJ2-1; 7 bases match TRBD2. The V gene's germline CDR1 is GTSNPN and CDR2 SVGIG (reference sequence). The CDR3 runs 15 residues. Trimming cost V 1 base and J 6 bases; bases outside gene matches: 9. In DNA, the CDR3 is TGTGCCTGGAGTGCCCGACTAGCATTTCGCAATGAGCAGTTCTTC. This gives the protein CAWSARLAFRNEQFF. Variable domain in full (rest from reference TRBV30 and TRBJ2-1): SQTIHQWPATLVQPVGSPLSLECTVEGTSNPNLYWYRQAAGRGLQLLFYSVGIGQISSEVPQNLSASRPQDRQFILSSKKLLLSDSGFYLCAWSARLAFRNEQFFGPGTRLTVL.

Here the CDR3 reads CSVLLLRGTEAFF. DNA of the CDR3: TGCAGCGTCCTTTTACTTAGGGGCACTGAAGCTTTCTTT. This chain joins TRBV29-1 and TRBJ1-1; possibly TRBD1 for D (5 bases). V was shortened by 6 bases and J by 4 bases, with 15 bases between the two germline ends. The CDR3 has 13 residues. CDR1 is SQVTM and CDR2 is ANQGSEA in the germline V gene.

This clone occurred once. The chain couples TRBV9 to TRBJ1-2, with 8 bases fitting TRBD1. The CDR3 runs 14 residues. In germline, CDR1 is SGDLS, CDR2 YYNGEE. V gave up 3 bases and J gave up 3 bases; unmatched junction bases: 4. CDR3 region: CASSAEDRDYGYTF. CDR3 nucleotides: TGTGCCAGCAGCGCCGAGGACAGGGACTATGGCTACACCTTC.

The CDR3, as DNA: TGCGCCAGCAGCCGAGACGGACAGGGTAGGTGGTACAATGAGCAGTTCTTC. Amino acids: CASSRDGQGRWYNEQFF. This sequence joins TRBV4-1 and TRBJ2-1; 8 nucleotides line up with TRBD1. Germline V gene lookup returns CDR1 MGHRA and CDR2 YSYEKL. The CDR3 is 17 amino acids. V lost 4 bases, J lost 4 bases, and 12 bases stayed unmatched.

The chain combines TRBV14 with TRBJ1-1; TRBD1 is a possible D gene (6 bases). This CDR3 is built from 14 residues. Germline CDR1 SGHDN, CDR2 FVKESK. V gave up 3 bases and J gave up 6 bases, with 14 bases separating them. The CDR3 reads CASSQNQGLAEAFF. The CDR3 DNA sequence: TGTGCCAGCAGCCAGAACCAGGGGCTCGCTGAAGCTTTCTTT. Supplemented by reference TRBV14 and TRBJ1-1, the full variable domain reads EAGVTQFPSHSVIEKGQTVTLRCDPISGHDNLYWYRRVMGKEIKFLLHFVKESKQDESGMPNNRFLAERTGGTYSTLKVQPAELEDSGVYFCASSQNQGLAEAFFGQGTRLTVV.

Comment on this clone: An end of the junction differs from the germline gene, which may be a read error. In DNA form, the CDR3 reads TGTGCCAGCAGCTCCGCCCCTAACTTC. It codes for CASSSAPNF. The chain combines TRBV7-9 with TRBJ2-5; D gene ambiguous. The CDR3 extends over 9 amino acids. CDR1 and CDR2 from the germline V gene are SEHNR and FQNEAQ (reference sequence).

The chain employs TRBV9 and TRBJ1-1, with 9 nucleotides matching TRBD1. Unmatched junction bases numbered 4, after V lost 4 bases and J lost 3 bases. Germline lookup yields CDR1 SGDLS and CDR2 YYNGEE. This CDR3 has 14 amino acids. The CDR3 bases are TGTGCCAGCAGCTTCCGACAGGGGGACACTGAAGCTTTCTTT. Translated, it gives CASSFRQGDTEAFF. The full variable domain, with the rest looked up from reference TRBV9 and TRBJ1-1, is DSGVTQTPKHLITATGQRVTLRCSPRSGDLSVYWYQQSLDQGLQFLIQYYNGEERAKGNILERFSAQQFPDLHSELNLSSLELGDSALYFCASSFRQGDTEAFFGQGTRLTVV.

The V call is TRBV6-6, the J call TRBJ1-1; 7 nucleotides agree with TRBD1. Germline lookup yields CDR1 MNHNY and CDR2 SVGAGI (reference sequence). CDR3 size: 13 residues. Trimming cost V 4 bases and J 7 bases; bases outside gene matches: 6. This CDR3 reads CASSSGTVDEAFF. The CDR3 region has the DNA TGTGCCAGCAGTTCTGGGACAGTTGATGAAGCTTTCTTT.

The gene calls are TRBV4-3 and TRBJ2-1; maybe TRBD2 (6 bases). CDR1 is LGHNA and CDR2 is YSLEER in the germline V gene. This CDR3 has 15 amino acids. V shed 0 bases and J shed 3 bases, with 9 bases lying between them. CDR3 in DNA: TGCGCCAGCAGCCAAGACGGCGGGGACTACAATGAGCAGTTCTTC. The encoded protein is CASSQDGGDYNEQFF.

The V and J genes are TRBV7-9 and TRBJ1-4; D is ambiguous. The V end lost 5 bases, the J end lost 0 bases, and 13 bases lay between the germline ends. The CDR3 contains 16 residues. Germline V gene data show CDR1 as SEHNR and CDR2 as FQNEAQ (reference sequence). CDR3: CASSHDWISTNEKLFF. Here the CDR3 DNA reads TGTGCCAGCAGCCATGACTGGATCTCAACTAATGAAAAACTGTTTTTT.

The chain has TRBV19 and TRBJ1-6; D unresolved. Germline V gene lookup returns CDR1 LNHDA and CDR2 SQIVND (reference sequence). The CDR3 length is 16 residues. Trimming cost V 4 bases and J 6 bases, with 16 bases left between them. As DNA, the CDR3 is TGTGCCAGTAGTAGAGACCGGTTTACAGTTAATTCACCCCTCCACTTT. As protein: CASSRDRFTVNSPLHF.

V gene TRBV11-2 combines with J gene TRBJ2-7, with 8 bases identical to TRBD1. With 6 bases clipped from V and 5 bases from J, the junction kept 9 bases outside the gene matches. The CDR3 consists of 14 residues. Germline V gene data show CDR1 as SGHAT and CDR2 as FQNNGV. CDR3: CASSPGTGLNEQYF. Here the CDR3 DNA reads TGTGCCAGCAGTCCCGGGACAGGCCTCAACGAGCAGTACTTC.

The chain has TRBV6-5 and TRBJ1-2; D is perhaps TRBD1 (5 bases). The ends were cut back, 0 bases at V and 4 bases at J, with 12 bases in the middle. CDR1 and CDR2 (germline): MNHEY, SVGAGI. This CDR3 spans 15 amino acids. CDR3 loop: CASSYSVRAPYGYTF. CDR3 sequence (DNA): TGTGCCAGCAGTTACTCGGTCAGGGCACCCTATGGCTACACCTTC.

This chain uses TRBV5-8 with TRBJ1-1; 7 nucleotides line up with TRBD1. CDR1 SGHTS and CDR2 YDEGEE come from the germline V gene. The CDR3 covers 14 residues. Germline trimming cut 2 bases from V and 4 bases from J; bases unmatched to any gene: 5. The CDR3 bases are TGTGCCAGCAGCTTCGGACAGGAGGGCACTGAAGCTTTCTTT. Translation gives CASSFGQEGTEAFF.

The chain joins TRBV28 to TRBJ2-1, with 7 positions matching TRBD1. This CDR3 region has 17 residues. After removal of 6 bases from V and 6 bases from J, the junction contained 17 bases not matched to a gene. Germline CDR1 and CDR2: MDHEN and SYDVKM. The CDR3, as DNA: TGTGCCAGCAGCTCCACACCAGACAGGGAGTTGTGCAATGAGCAGTTCTTC. It is translated as CASSSTPDRELCNEQFF.

Comments on this clone: One junction end disagrees with the germline gene, perhaps due to a read error. The chain is built from TRBV9 and TRBJ2-2; TRBD1 matches 10 bases. Germline assignment: CDR1 SGDLS and CDR2 YYNGEE. There are 19 residues in the CDR3. The CDR3 DNA follows: TGTGCCATCAGCGTAGCTTGGGACAGGGGATGGGGCCGCACCGGGGAGCTGTTTTTT. It translates to CAISVAWDRGWGRTGELFF.

V is TRBV7-9 and J is TRBJ2-5, with 7 bases matching TRBD1. Germline V gene sequence: CDR1 SEHNR, CDR2 FQNEAQ (reference sequence). V was pared by 0 bases and J by 1 base, with 2 bases of the junction left unmatched. This CDR3 contains 15 residues. CDR3 protein: CASSLAWTGQETQYF. The CDR3 DNA reads TGTGCCAGCAGCTTAGCCTGGACAGGCCAAGAGACCCAGTACTTC.

The chain uses TRBV5-1 and TRBJ1-1, with D possibly being TRBD1 (5 bases). Trimming cost V 2 bases and J 0 bases, with 23 bases left between them. The CDR3 runs 19 residues. In germline, CDR1 is SGHRS, CDR2 YFSETQ. CDR3: CASSFGSGNWDWMNTEAFF. CDR3 DNA: TGCGCCAGCAGCTTCGGGTCAGGGAACTGGGACTGGATGAACACTGAAGCTTTCTTT.

The V and J genes are TRBV7-8 and TRBJ1-1; D is undetermined. This CDR3 has 18 amino acids. V lost 3 bases, J lost 0 bases, and 20 bases lay in between. CDR1 and CDR2 from the germline V gene are SGHVS and FQNEAQ. CDR3: CASSFSSPWQRLNTEAFF. CDR3 DNA: TGTGCCAGCAGCTTTTCTTCCCCTTGGCAACGCCTGAACACTGAAGCTTTCTTT.

This chain uses TRBV28 with TRBJ2-5; no clear D gene. Germline loops: CDR1 MDHEN, CDR2 SYDVKM. CDR3 length: 11 residues. Between the trimmed V and J ends, which lost 7 bases and 10 bases, there was a span of 13 bases. CDR3 nucleotides: TGTGCCAGCATCCACGCCGGTGGCCAGTACTTC. It translates to CASIHAGGQYF.

This clone came up a few times. V gene TRBV4-3 combines with J gene TRBJ1-1; TRBD1 matches 10 bases. The junction had 6 bases not matched to a gene; V was cut back by 3 bases and J by 5 bases. This CDR3 contains 15 residues. The V gene's germline CDR1 is LGHNA and CDR2 YSLEER. CDR3 bases: TGCGCCAGCAGCCACCTAGGACAGGGGGGAACTGAAGCTTTCTTT. It translates to CASSHLGQGGTEAFF.